This TCR beta chain was identified during a study of T cells in Graves' hyperthyroidism and ophthalmopathy. Study-level points and caveats: In simple terms, a model built on 13 V-J features told ophthalmopathy apart from stable hyperthyroidism.

This CDR3 has 15 amino acids. Germline lookup yields CDR1 SSHAT and CDR2 FNYEAQ (reference sequence). RNA transcripts gave rise to amplified TCR beta CDR3 regions. HTBI primers drove first-round RT-PCR of the TCR CDR3. One entry per CDR3 protein results from TCRdb running MiXCR on the multiplex PCR reads. The sample holds around 700,000 distinct CDR3 sequences; around a third are singletons and the top ten take around 29%. This clonotype was seen repeatedly, ten times or more. Its antigen is unidentified. The junction departs from germline at one end; a sequencing error may be responsible. Diagnoses rested on clinical symptoms, serum thyroxine and TRAb, thyroid ultrasound and orbital computed tomography.

Sequenced input: blood. The receptor was isolated from a woman aged 35 to 49 with Graves' hyperthyroidism. V and J are TRBV7-7 and TRBJ2-2; no reliable D call. The CDR3 here is CASSLGPSDTGELFF. Written as DNA, the CDR3 is TGTGCTAGCAGCTTAGGACCCTCGGACACCGGGGAGCTGTTTTTT.